This T cell receptor (beta chain) comes out of a study of metastatic and nonmetastatic thyroid tumors. Germline V CDR1 and CDR2: MNHEY, SVGEGT. The CDR3 is made up of 15 amino acids. V gave up 6 bases and J gave up 3 bases, with 18 bases separating them. From the PCR reads, TCRdb re-called clones with MiXCR. The repertoire holds tens of thousands of clones, with around half as singletons. Prior to thyroid surgery, none of the patients had received any treatment. This clone has a handful of counts. The sequencing input was tumor tissue. This sequence was found in a male donor with papillary thyroid cancer or a benign thyroid nodule (not recorded which). Some clones in this sample may be carry-over from other donors' samples. The chain joins TRBV6-2 or TRBV6-3 to TRBJ2-7, with D possibly matching TRBD2 (5 bases). In DNA form, the CDR3 reads TGTGCCAGCAGCCAACGGGAAGATGGAGGCTACGAGCAGTACTTC. It translates to CASSQREDGGYEQYF.